Detailed here is one T cell receptor beta chain. The antigen remains undetermined. Germline CDR1 and CDR2: MDHEN and SYDVKM. The CDR3 totals 16 residues. Losses at the gene ends were 6 bases for V and 2 bases for J; bases not matched to a gene: 13. The record originates from a study of T cell responses to AZD1222 COVID-19 vaccine. TCRdb's table, derived via immunoSEQ multiplex PCR, lists solely in-frame clones and lacks some. The table shows roughly 36,000 clones, with about 89% occurring only once. General study points: Increased Spike-specific TCR breadth and depth were observed after two AZD1222 doses.

V is TRBV28 and J is TRBJ2-7; 7 bases map to TRBD2. Sequencing was performed on peripheral blood, taken on day 0 of AZD1222 vaccination. The sequence derives from an adult in good health. CDR3 nucleotides: TGTGCCAGCAGGAAGACCACAAAGGGAGGGGCCTACGAGCAGTACTTC. Translated, it gives CASRKTTKGGAYEQYF.